Below, one T cell receptor beta chain is given with its context. Its matching antigen is unknown. Template-switching 5'RACE yielded the TCR cDNA; a universal primer site and UMIs were added in the process. TCRdb re-called the 5' RACE reads with MiXCR, one entry per CDR3 protein. This table holds under 150,000 distinct CDR3 sequences, 15% found once. The sample belongs to a study of T cells after yellow fever vaccination. This CDR3 spans 12 amino acids. Trimming cost V 7 bases and J 6 bases, with 10 bases left between them. Broader study findings: Reappearance after the booster was seen for most primary-vaccination clones, at 96% CD4 and 70% to 90% CD8. There was a possibility that FACS-sorted repertoires contained abundant clonotypes contaminating from the bulk population.

The sequence came from a man younger than 35 who received the YFV17D yellow fever vaccine. The sample consisted of CD8+ T cells sorted from PBMCs, taken 5 days after the yellow fever booster vaccination. This chain connects TRBV12-3 or TRBV12-4 to TRBJ2-1; no definite D call. Here the CDR3 reads CASTTTPNEQFF. CDR3 in DNA: TGTGCCAGCACCACTACACCCAATGAGCAGTTCTTC.